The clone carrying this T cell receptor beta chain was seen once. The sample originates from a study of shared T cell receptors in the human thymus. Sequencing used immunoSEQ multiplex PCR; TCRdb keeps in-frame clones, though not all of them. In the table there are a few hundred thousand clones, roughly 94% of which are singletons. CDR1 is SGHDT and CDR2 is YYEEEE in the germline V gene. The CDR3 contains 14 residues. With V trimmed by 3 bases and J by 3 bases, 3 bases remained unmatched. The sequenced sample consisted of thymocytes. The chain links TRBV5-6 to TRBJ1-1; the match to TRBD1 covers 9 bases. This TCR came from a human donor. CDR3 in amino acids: CASSSTGGDTEAFF. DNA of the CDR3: TGTGCCAGCAGCTCGACAGGGGGTGACACTGAAGCTTTCTTT.